This TCR beta chain was documented in a study of control samples from healthy donors and cancer patients. Profiling relied on immunoSEQ multiplex PCR, and the TCRdb table lists in-frame clones only, not all of them. The table shows approximately 50,000 clones, with roughly 86% occurring only once. V was clipped by 6 bases and J by 5 bases, with 13 bases between them. The CDR3 totals 13 residues. Germline V gene sequence: CDR1 KGHSH, CDR2 LQKENI. The TCR was taken from an older woman with lung cancer. The J gene is TRBJ1-1, the V gene TRBV18, with D unresolved. Source material: PBMCs. CDR3 DNA: TGTGCCAGCTCGCCCGAGGGCGGGACTGAAGCTTTCTTT. Its translation is CASSPEGGTEAFF.